This paragraph reports one T cell receptor (beta chain). Its cognate antigen is unknown. This table comes from immunoSEQ multiplex PCR, and its TCRdb copy is limited to in-frame clones, with some not included. The sample contains more than 9,500 clones, 66% of which appear only once. The CDR3 covers 14 residues. Germline V CDR1 and CDR2: SGHRS, YFSETQ. The V end was cut by 7 bases, the J end by 12 bases, with 26 bases between. The sample originates from a study of tumor-infiltrating lymphocytes in localized non-small cell lung cancer. Whole-study findings and limits: TCR sequencing covered a subset of patients with enough tissue.

V and J are TRBV5-1 and TRBJ2-7, with D perhaps given as TRBD1 or TRBD2 (5 bases each). This TCR derives from a human donor with non-small cell lung cancer. Material for sequencing was lung tumor tissue. The CDR3 coding sequence is TGCGCCAGCCAAACCGGGACCCCAACGGAAGGCATGTACTTC. Translating gives CASQTGTPTEGMYF.